Below, one T cell receptor beta chain is given with its context. Antigen specificity is unknown. The CDR3 runs to 14 residues. The germline V and J ends were trimmed by 0 bases and 8 bases, with 16 bases remaining between them. Germline V lookup: CDR1 SQVTM, CDR2 ANQGSEA. Ipilimumab-mediated CTLA-4 blockade plus focal radiation was given to patients having chemo-refractory metastatic non-small-cell lung cancer. These data are taken from a study of radiotherapy plus CTLA-4 blockade in lung cancer. Study as a whole: Objective responses were documented in under 20% of patients, with disease control in just over 30%. Study-level results: Early blood T cell clone dynamics reportedly forecast response best, with interferon-beta. Expansion in blood of tumor-derived TCR clones was seen after radiotherapy plus ipilimumab.

Assay used: immunoSEQ multiplex PCR; TCRdb lists only in-frame clones, some missing. Of roughly 59,000 clones in the sample, roughly 76% were seen once. This rearrangement joins TRBV29-1 to TRBJ1-2; D call uncertain. This receptor was obtained from a human donor with non-small cell lung cancer whose response to radiotherapy plus ipilimumab could not be evaluated. Sequencing used peripheral blood, obtained from a patient treated with radiotherapy plus ipilimumab. The CDR3 here is CSVEEAGERIGYTF. CDR3 nucleotide sequence: TGCAGCGTTGAAGAAGCCGGGGAAAGGATCGGCTACACCTTC.